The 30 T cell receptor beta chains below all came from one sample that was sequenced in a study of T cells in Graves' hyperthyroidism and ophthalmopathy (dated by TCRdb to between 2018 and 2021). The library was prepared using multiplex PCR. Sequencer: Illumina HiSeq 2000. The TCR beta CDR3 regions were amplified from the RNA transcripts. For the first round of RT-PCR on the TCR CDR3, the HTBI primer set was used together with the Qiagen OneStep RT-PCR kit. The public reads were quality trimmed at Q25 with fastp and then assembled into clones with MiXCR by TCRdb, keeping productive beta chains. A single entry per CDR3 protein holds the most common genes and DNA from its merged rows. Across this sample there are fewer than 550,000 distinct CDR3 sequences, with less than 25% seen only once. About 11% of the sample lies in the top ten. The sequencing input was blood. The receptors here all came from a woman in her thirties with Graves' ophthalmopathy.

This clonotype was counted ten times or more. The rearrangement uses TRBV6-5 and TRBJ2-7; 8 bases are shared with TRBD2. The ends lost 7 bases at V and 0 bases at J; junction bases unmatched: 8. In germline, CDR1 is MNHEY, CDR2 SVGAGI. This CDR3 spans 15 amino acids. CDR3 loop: CASTQTGTSSYEQYF. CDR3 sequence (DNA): TGTGCCAGCACACAAACCGGGACTAGCTCCTACGAGCAGTACTTC.

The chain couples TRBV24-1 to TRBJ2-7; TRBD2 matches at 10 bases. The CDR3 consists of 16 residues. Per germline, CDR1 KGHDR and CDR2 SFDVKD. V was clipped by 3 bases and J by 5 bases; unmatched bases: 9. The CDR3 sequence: CATSDTSSGSWDEQYF. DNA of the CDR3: TGTGCCACCAGTGATACATCTAGCGGGAGTTGGGACGAGCAGTACTTC.

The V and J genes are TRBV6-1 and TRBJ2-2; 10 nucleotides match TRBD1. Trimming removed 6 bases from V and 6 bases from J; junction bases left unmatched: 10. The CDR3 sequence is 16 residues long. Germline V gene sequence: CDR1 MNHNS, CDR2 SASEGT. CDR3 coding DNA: TGTGCCAGCAGCGATGGGCCGGGACAGGGGCCCGGGGAGCTGTTTTTT. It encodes CASSDGPGQGPGELFF.

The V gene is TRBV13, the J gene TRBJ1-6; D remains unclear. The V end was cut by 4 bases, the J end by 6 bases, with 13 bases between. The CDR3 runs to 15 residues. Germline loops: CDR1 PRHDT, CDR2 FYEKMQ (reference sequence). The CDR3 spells CASSSGRLGNSPLHF. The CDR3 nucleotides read TGTGCCAGCAGCTCCGGACGACTGGGTAATTCACCCCTCCACTTT.

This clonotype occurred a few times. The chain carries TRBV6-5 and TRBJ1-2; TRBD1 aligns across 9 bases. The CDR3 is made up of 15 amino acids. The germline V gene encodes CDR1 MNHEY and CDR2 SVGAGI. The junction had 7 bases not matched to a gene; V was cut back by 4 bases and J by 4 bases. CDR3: CASSSGTGMSYGYTF. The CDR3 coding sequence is TGTGCCAGCAGTTCCGGGACAGGGATGAGCTATGGCTACACCTTC.

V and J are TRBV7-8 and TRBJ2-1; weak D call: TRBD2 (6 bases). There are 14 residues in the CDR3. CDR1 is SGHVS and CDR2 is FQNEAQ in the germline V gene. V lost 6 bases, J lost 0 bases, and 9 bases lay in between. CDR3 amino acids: CASSAGSSYNEQFF. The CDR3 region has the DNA TGTGCCAGCAGTGCGGGGAGCTCCTACAATGAGCAGTTCTTC.

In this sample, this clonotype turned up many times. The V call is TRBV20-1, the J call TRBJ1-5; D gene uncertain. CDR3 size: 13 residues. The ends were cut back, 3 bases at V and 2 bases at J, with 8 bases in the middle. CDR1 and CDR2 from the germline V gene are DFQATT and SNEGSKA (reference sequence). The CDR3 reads CSASGYGNQPQHF. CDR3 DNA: TGCAGTGCTAGTGGGTACGGCAATCAGCCCCAGCATTTT.

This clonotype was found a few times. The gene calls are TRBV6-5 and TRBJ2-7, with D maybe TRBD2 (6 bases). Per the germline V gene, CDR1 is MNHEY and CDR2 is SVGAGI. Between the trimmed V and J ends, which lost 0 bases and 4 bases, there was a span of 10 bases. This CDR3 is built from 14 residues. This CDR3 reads CASSYSQAGYEQYF. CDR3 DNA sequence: TGTGCCAGCAGTTACTCGCAGGCGGGATACGAGCAGTACTTC.

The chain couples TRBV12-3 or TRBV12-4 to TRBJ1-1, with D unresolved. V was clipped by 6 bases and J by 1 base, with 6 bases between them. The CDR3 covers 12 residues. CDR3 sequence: CASRASNTEAFF. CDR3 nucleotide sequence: TGTGCCAGCAGGGCGTCGAACACTGAAGCTTTCTTT.

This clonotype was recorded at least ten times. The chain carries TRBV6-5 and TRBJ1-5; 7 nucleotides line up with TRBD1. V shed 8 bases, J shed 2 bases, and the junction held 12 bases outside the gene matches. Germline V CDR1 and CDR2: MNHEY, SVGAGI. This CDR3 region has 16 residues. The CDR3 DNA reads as TGTGCCAGCGGCTACCAAGGGGGCGCGGGCAATCAGCCCCAGCATTTT. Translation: CASGYQGGAGNQPQHF.

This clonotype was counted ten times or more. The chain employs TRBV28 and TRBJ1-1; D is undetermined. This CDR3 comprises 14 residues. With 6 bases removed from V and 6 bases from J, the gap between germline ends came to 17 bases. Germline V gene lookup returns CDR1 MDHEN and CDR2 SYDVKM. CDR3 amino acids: CASSLSRGSAEAFF. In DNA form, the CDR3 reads TGTGCCAGCAGCCTGAGTCGAGGGAGCGCTGAAGCTTTCTTT. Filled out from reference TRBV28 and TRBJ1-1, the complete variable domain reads DVKVTQSSRYLVKRTGEKVFLECVQDMDHENMFWYRQDPGLGLRLIYFSYDVKMKEKGDIPEGYSVSREKKERFSLILESASTNQTSMYLCASSLSRGSAEAFFGQGTRLTVV.

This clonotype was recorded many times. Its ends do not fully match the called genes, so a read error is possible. The CDR3 protein is CAISQSATEAFF. The CDR3 coding sequence is TGTGCCATCAGTCAGTCGGCCACTGAAGCTTTCTTT. V usage is TRBV10-3 and J usage is TRBJ1-1; D is unclear. The CDR3 is 12 residues long. Germline CDR1 is ENHRY and CDR2 is SYGVKD.

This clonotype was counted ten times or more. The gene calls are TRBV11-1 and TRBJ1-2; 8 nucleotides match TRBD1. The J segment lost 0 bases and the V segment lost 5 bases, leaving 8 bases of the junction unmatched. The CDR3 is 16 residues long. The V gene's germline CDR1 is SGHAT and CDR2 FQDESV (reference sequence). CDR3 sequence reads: CASSRLQTGANYGYTF. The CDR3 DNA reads TGTGCCAGCAGCAGATTGCAGACAGGGGCTAACTATGGCTACACCTTC.

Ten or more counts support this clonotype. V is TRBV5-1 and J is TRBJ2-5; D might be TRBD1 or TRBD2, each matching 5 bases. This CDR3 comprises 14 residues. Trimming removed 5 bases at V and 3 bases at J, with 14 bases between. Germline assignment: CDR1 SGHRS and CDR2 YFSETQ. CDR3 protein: CASRELGPKETQYF. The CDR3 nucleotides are TGCGCCAGCAGGGAACTGGGACCGAAAGAGACCCAGTACTTC.

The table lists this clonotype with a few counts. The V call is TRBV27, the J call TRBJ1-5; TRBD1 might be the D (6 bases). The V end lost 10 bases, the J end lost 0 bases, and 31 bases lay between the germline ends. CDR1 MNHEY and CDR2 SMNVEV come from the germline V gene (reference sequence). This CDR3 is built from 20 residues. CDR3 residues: CATQSWVAGGGRYSNQPQHF. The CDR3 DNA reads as TGTGCCACCCAGTCGTGGGTGGCGGGGGGCGGCCGATATAGCAATCAGCCCCAGCATTTT.

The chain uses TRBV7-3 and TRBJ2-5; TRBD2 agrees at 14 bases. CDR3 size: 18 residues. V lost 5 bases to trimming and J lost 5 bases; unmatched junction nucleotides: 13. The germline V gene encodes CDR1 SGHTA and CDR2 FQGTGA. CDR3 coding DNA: TGTGCCAGCAGCCCTCATCCCGGGACTAGCGGGGGTCGGGAGACCCAGTACTTC. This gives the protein CASSPHPGTSGGRETQYF.

CDR3 sequence: CSARMTSGSWKQYF. CDR3 nucleotides: TGCAGTGCTAGGATGACTAGCGGGAGCTGGAAGCAGTATTTT. The chain employs TRBV20-1 and TRBJ2-3; 12 bases align to TRBD2. The CDR3 has 14 residues. Germline-derived CDR1 and CDR2 are DFQATT and SNEGSKA (reference sequence). V trimming: 3 bases; J trimming: 11 bases; junction bases outside the gene matches: 9.

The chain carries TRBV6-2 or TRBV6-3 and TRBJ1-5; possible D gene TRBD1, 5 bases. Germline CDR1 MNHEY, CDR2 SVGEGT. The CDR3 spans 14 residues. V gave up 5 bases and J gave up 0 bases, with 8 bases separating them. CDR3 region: CASSHGGSNQPQHF. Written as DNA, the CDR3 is TGTGCCAGCAGTCATGGGGGTAGCAATCAGCCCCAGCATTTT.

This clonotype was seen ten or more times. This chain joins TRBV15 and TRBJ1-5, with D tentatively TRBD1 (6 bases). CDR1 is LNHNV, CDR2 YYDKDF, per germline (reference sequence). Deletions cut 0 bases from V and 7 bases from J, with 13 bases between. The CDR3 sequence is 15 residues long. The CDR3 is CATSRDRGLRQPQHF. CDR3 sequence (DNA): TGTGCCACCAGCAGAGATAGGGGGTTAAGGCAGCCCCAGCATTTT.

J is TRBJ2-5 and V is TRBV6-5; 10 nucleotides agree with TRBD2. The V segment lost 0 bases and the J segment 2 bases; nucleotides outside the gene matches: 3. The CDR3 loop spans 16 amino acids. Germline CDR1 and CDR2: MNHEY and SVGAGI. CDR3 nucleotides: TGTGCCAGCAGTTACTCGCTAGCGGGGGCACAAGAGACCCAGTACTTC. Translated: CASSYSLAGAQETQYF.

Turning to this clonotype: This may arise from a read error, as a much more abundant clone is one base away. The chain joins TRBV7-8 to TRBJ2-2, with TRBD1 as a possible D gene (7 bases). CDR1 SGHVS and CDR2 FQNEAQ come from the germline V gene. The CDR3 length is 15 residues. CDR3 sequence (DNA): TGTGCCAGCAGCGCGGGACAGAAAGCCACCTGGGAGCTGTTTTTT. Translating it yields CASSAGQKATWELFF.

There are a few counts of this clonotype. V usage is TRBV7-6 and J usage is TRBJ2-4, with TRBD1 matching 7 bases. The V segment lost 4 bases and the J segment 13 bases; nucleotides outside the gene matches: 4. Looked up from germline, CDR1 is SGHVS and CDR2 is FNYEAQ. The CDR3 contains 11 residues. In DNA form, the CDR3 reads TGTGCCAGCAGCTCCGGACAGGCACAGTACTTC. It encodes CASSSGQAQYF.

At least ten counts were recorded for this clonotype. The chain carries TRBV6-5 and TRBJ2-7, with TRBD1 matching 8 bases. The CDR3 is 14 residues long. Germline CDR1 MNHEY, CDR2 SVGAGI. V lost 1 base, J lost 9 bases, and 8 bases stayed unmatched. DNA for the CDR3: TGTGCCAGCAGTTACTTCGGGACAGGCGATGTGCAGTACTTC. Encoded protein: CASSYFGTGDVQYF.

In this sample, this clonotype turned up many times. CDR3 sequence: CASSFLRTVEAFF. The DNA for the CDR3 is TGTGCCAGCAGCTTCTTACGGACGGTTGAAGCTTTCTTT. V is TRBV11-2 and J is TRBJ1-1; the D is unclear. Deletions cut 3 bases from V and 7 bases from J, with 12 bases between. The CDR3 runs to 13 residues. Germline V CDR1 and CDR2: SGHAT, FQNNGV. The full variable domain, with the rest looked up from reference TRBV11-2 and TRBJ1-1, is EAGVAQSPRYKIIEKRQSVAFWCNPISGHATLYWYQQILGQGPKLLIQFQNNGVVDDSQLPKDRFSAERLKGVDSTLKIQPAKLEDSAVYLCASSFLRTVEAFFGQGTRLTVV.

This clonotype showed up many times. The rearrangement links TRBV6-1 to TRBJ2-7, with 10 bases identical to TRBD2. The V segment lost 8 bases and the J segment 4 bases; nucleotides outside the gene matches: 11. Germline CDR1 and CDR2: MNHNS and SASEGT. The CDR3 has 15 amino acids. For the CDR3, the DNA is TGTGCCAGCTCTGAGTTTAGCGGGGGGTCGTACGAGCAGTACTTC. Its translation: CASSEFSGGSYEQYF.

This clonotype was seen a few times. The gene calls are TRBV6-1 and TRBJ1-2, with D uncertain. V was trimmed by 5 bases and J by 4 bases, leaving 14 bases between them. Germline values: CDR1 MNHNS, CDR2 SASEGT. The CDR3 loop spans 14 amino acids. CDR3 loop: CASSPGLGPYGYTF. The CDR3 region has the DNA TGTGCCAGCAGTCCGGGCCTCGGGCCCTATGGCTACACCTTC.

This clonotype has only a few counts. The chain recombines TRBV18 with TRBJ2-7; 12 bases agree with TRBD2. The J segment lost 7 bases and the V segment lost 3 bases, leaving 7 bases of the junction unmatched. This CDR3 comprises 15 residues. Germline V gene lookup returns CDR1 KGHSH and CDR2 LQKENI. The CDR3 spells CASSPSSGRGSEQYF. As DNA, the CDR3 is TGTGCCAGCTCACCCTCTAGCGGGAGGGGTTCTGAGCAGTACTTC.

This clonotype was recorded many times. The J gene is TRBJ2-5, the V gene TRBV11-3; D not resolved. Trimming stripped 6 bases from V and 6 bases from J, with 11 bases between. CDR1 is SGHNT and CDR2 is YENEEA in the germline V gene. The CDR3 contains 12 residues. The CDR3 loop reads CASSLDRKTQYF. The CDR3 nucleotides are TGTGCCAGCAGTCTAGATCGGAAGACCCAGTACTTC.

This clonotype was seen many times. The CDR3 spells CASSVPGQGRTGELFF. CDR3 nucleotides: TGTGCCAGCAGCGTACCGGGACAGGGCCGAACCGGGGAGCTGTTTTTT. The V call is TRBV25-1, the J call TRBJ2-2, with 9 bases lining up with TRBD1. V shed 6 bases, J shed 5 bases, and the junction held 10 bases outside the gene matches. The CDR3 runs to 16 residues. Germline CDR1 reads MGHDK; CDR2 reads SYGVNS. Supplemented by reference TRBV25-1 and TRBJ2-2, the full variable domain reads EADIYQTPRYLVIGTGKKITLECSQTMGHDKMYWYQQDPGMELHLIHYSYGVNSTEKGDLSSESTVSRIRTEHFPLTLESARPSHTSQYLCASSVPGQGRTGELFFGEGSRLTVL.

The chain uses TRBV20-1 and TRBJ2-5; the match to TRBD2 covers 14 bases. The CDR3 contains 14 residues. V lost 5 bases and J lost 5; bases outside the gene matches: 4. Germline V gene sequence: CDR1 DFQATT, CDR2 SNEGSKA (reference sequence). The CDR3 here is CSAPRTSGGETQYF. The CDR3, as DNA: TGCAGTGCTCCCAGGACTAGCGGGGGGGAGACCCAGTACTTC.